These 22 T cell receptor beta chains came from one sample sequenced in a study of shared clonotypes between healthy human individuals. Profiled with immunoSEQ multiplex PCR; TCRdb holds only in-frame clones, not every one. In the table there are over 2 million clones, over 85% of which are singletons. Terminally differentiated effector memory CD45RA+ cells were excluded by CCR7 positive selection of CD45RO-negative cells. Sequencing was carried out using naive CD8+ T cells sorted from blood. Source of these receptors: a man aged 18 to 29 in good health.

To note about this clone: Other DNA sequences in this specimen translate into the identical CDR3. This rearrangement joins TRBV28 to TRBJ1-5, with 8 bases that match TRBD1. The germline V gene encodes CDR1 MDHEN and CDR2 SYDVKM. J lost 6 bases, V lost 4 bases, and 5 bases had no gene match. The CDR3 loop spans 14 amino acids. CDR3 coding DNA: TGTGCCAGCAGTTCAACAGGGGGGGGTCAGCCCCAGCATTTT. This gives the protein CASSSTGGGQPQHF.

J is TRBJ1-2 and V is TRBV13, with 7 bases fitting TRBD1. CDR3 size: 16 residues. Germline V lookup: CDR1 PRHDT, CDR2 FYEKMQ (reference sequence). Trimming took 1 base from V and 6 from J; bases not matched to a gene: 11. In DNA form, the CDR3 reads TGTGCCAGCAGCTTAGCCACAGGACAGGAGAAGGATGGCTACACCTTC. The encoded protein is CASSLATGQEKDGYTF.

This clone occurred once. Other DNA sequences in the sample encode the same CDR3. V gene TRBV4-1 combines with J gene TRBJ2-7; D gene uncertain. V shed 1 base and J shed 3 bases, with 7 bases lying between them. The CDR3 extends over 13 amino acids. CDR1 MGHRA and CDR2 YSYEKL come from the germline V gene. The CDR3 spells CASSQAVYYEQYF. In DNA, the CDR3 is TGCGCCAGCAGCCAAGCGGTTTACTACGAGCAGTACTTC.

The chain carries TRBV2 and TRBJ2-7; D perhaps matches TRBD1 (6 bases). The V end lost 10 bases, the J end lost 7 bases, and 20 bases lay between the germline ends. CDR1 and CDR2 from the germline V gene are SNHLY and FYNNEI. The CDR3 sequence is 13 residues long. Written as DNA, the CDR3 is TGTGCCATCCCTTCCGGGACACCCCATGAGCAGTACTTC. Amino acid sequence: CAIPSGTPHEQYF.

The chain links TRBV10-2 to TRBJ1-2, with TRBD1 as a possible D gene (5 bases). The CDR3 runs to 13 residues. Germline CDR1 and CDR2: WSHSY and SAAADI. V gave up 4 bases and J gave up 3 bases, with 9 bases separating them. CDR3 residues: CASSGDRYYGYTF. The CDR3 nucleotides read TGCGCCAGCAGTGGGGACCGATACTATGGCTACACCTTC.

The V call is TRBV19, the J call TRBJ1-1; the D gene is possibly TRBD1 (6 bases). There are 15 residues in the CDR3. From germline, CDR1 is LNHDA and CDR2 SQIVND (reference sequence). V lost 3 bases and J lost 3, with 14 bases in between. CDR3 region: CASSISDSRDTEAFF. CDR3 DNA: TGTGCCAGTAGTATCTCGGACAGCCGGGACACTGAAGCTTTCTTT.

The chain employs TRBV4-3 and TRBJ2-7; 7 nucleotides agree with TRBD2. Losses at the gene ends were 0 bases for V and 3 bases for J; bases not matched to a gene: 5. From germline, CDR1 is LGHNA and CDR2 YSLEER. This CDR3 is built from 15 residues. The CDR3 reads CASSQDAGVLYEQYF. The CDR3 region has the DNA TGCGCCAGCAGCCAAGATGCGGGGGTCCTCTACGAGCAGTACTTC.

CDR3 amino acids: CASSLGLAGGYEQFF. The CDR3 nucleotides are TGTGCCAGCAGTTTGGGACTAGCGGGAGGGTATGAGCAGTTCTTC. The gene calls are TRBV11-2 and TRBJ2-1; 16 nucleotides match TRBD2. The CDR3 covers 15 residues. Germline CDR1 and CDR2: SGHAT and FQNNGV. V lost 6 bases to trimming and J lost 8 bases; unmatched junction nucleotides: 4.

CDR3 nucleotides: TGTGCCAGTAGTATAGATCTGGAGGACAGCGAAGCTTTCTTT. Residues: CASSIDLEDSEAFF. The chain has TRBV19 and TRBJ1-1; D perhaps matches TRBD1 (6 bases). The CDR3 extends over 14 amino acids. Trimming cost V 0 bases and J 8 bases, with 13 bases left between them. Germline V CDR1 and CDR2: LNHDA, SQIVND (reference sequence).

V gene TRBV7-9 combines with J gene TRBJ1-1, with D perhaps matching TRBD1 (5 bases). The CDR3 sequence is 16 residues long. In germline, CDR1 is SEHNR, CDR2 FQNEAQ (reference sequence). V dropped 0 bases and J dropped 0 bases, with 11 bases sitting between them. Here the CDR3 DNA reads TGTGCCAGCAGCTTAGCACGGGCAGGGTTGAACACTGAAGCTTTCTTT. It yields the protein CASSLARAGLNTEAFF.

On this clone: Other nucleotide sequences from this sample produce the same CDR3. The rearrangement joins TRBV28 to TRBJ2-3, with unresolved D. The CDR3 is 13 amino acids. CDR1 is MDHEN and CDR2 is SYDVKM in the germline V gene. V was shortened by 2 bases and J by 0 bases, with 3 bases between the two germline ends. As DNA, the CDR3 is TGTGCCAGCAGTTTACTCAGCACAGATACGCAGTATTTT. This sequence encodes CASSLLSTDTQYF.

This clone was seen only once. The chain carries TRBV19 and TRBJ2-1; a possible D gene is TRBD2 (5 bases). The CDR3 loop spans 14 amino acids. CDR1 is LNHDA, CDR2 SQIVND, per germline (reference sequence). Deletions cut 5 bases from V and 7 bases from J, with 15 bases between. The CDR3: CASSPGYLGNEQFF. CDR3 in DNA: TGTGCCAGTAGTCCGGGATATCTGGGGAATGAGCAGTTCTTC.

The sample holds one count of this clone. The CDR3 sequence is CVDGAVSSYEQYF. In DNA, the CDR3 is TGTGTGGACGGAGCGGTAAGCTCCTACGAGCAGTACTTC. This chain connects TRBV5-8 to TRBJ2-7; D is possibly TRBD2 (5 bases). The V gene's germline CDR1 is SGHTS and CDR2 YDEGEE. The CDR3 is 13 residues long.

For this clone: The junction departs from germline at one end; a sequencing error may be responsible. The chain carries TRBV7-2 and TRBJ2-5, with D perhaps TRBD2 (5 bases). In germline, CDR1 is SGHTA, CDR2 FQGNSA. CDR3 size: 14 residues. The DNA of the CDR3 is TGTGCCAGCAGCTTCGACTACCTCCAAGAGGCCCAGTACTTC. Residues: CASSFDYLQEAQYF.

CDR3 region: CASSRGQTAGNTIYF. The CDR3 coding sequence is TGTGCCAGCAGCCGCGGACAGACCGCTGGAAACACCATATATTTT. The chain has TRBV6-5 and TRBJ1-3; tentatively, D is TRBD1 (6 bases). This CDR3 contains 15 residues. V lost 6 bases and J 2 bases, leaving 14 bases between the germline ends. Looked up from germline, CDR1 is MNHEY and CDR2 is SVGAGI.

The chain has TRBV7-9 and TRBJ2-7, with 8 bases lining up with TRBD1. CDR1 and CDR2 from the germline V gene are SEHNR and FQNEAQ (reference sequence). Trimming at V came to 8 bases and at J to 5 bases, leaving 11 bases not matched to a gene. The CDR3 sequence is 14 residues long. CDR3 bases: TGTGCCAGCTCCATAGGGCAGGGGGCGGACGAGCAGTACTTC. This gives the protein CASSIGQGADEQYF.

The chain links TRBV6-5 to TRBJ2-7; D is undetermined. The V end lost 0 bases, the J end lost 0 bases, and 12 bases lay between the germline ends. CDR1 and CDR2 from the germline V gene are MNHEY and SVGAGI. The CDR3 consists of 16 residues. The DNA of the CDR3 is TGTGCCAGCAGTTACTCTTCCGGTCAACGCTCCTACGAGCAGTACTTC. Its translation is CASSYSSGQRSYEQYF.

This chain connects TRBV5-8 to TRBJ1-1; unclear D gene. The germline V gene encodes CDR1 SGHTS and CDR2 YDEGEE. The CDR3 extends over 11 amino acids. Trimming removed 5 bases at V and 6 bases at J, with 8 bases between. CDR3 nucleotide sequence: TGTGCCAGCAGTCCAACGCCTGAAGCTTTCTTT. Translating it yields CASSPTPEAFF.

The genes are TRBV11-3 and TRBJ1-2, with a possible D match to TRBD1 (5 bases). This CDR3 spans 14 amino acids. The germline gives CDR1 SGHNT, CDR2 YENEEA. Trimming removed 4 bases from V and 9 bases from J, with 18 bases in between. The CDR3 DNA sequence: TGTGCCAGCAGCTCCGGGGGAGGGTATCGTAGCTACACCTTC. It yields the protein CASSSGGGYRSYTF.

This chain's CDR3 is CASRGFSNQPQHF. CDR3 coding DNA: TGTGCCAGCCGGGGTTTTAGCAATCAGCCCCAGCATTTT. The rearrangement uses TRBV2 and TRBJ1-5; D call uncertain. Trimming left V 8 bases short and J 0 bases short, with 8 bases between. Germline V gene lookup returns CDR1 SNHLY and CDR2 FYNNEI. The CDR3 loop spans 13 amino acids.

This clone was recorded once. The genes are TRBV19 and TRBJ2-1; D is unclear. Per germline, CDR1 LNHDA and CDR2 SQIVND (reference sequence). This CDR3 region has 14 residues. The ends were cut back, 3 bases at V and 5 bases at J, with 11 bases in the middle. Written as DNA, the CDR3 is TGTGCCAGTAGTATGGCCGGCAGTCACAATGAGCAGTTCTTC. It translates to CASSMAGSHNEQFF.

The chain uses TRBV19 and TRBJ2-7, with 10 bases identical to TRBD1. Losses at the gene ends were 5 bases for V and 4 bases for J; bases not matched to a gene: 8. The V gene's germline CDR1 is LNHDA and CDR2 SQIVND (reference sequence). CDR3 size: 15 residues. CDR3 nucleotide sequence: TGTGCCAGTAGTGCCGGGACAGGGGTGAGGTACGAGCAGTACTTC. Encoded protein: CASSAGTGVRYEQYF. The full variable domain, with the rest looked up from reference TRBV19 and TRBJ2-7, is DGGITQSPKYLFRKEGQNVTLSCEQNLNHDAMYWYRQDPGQGLRLIYYSQIVNDFQKGDIAEGYSVSREKKESFPLTVTSAQKNPTAFYLCASSAGTGVRYEQYFGPGTRLTVT.